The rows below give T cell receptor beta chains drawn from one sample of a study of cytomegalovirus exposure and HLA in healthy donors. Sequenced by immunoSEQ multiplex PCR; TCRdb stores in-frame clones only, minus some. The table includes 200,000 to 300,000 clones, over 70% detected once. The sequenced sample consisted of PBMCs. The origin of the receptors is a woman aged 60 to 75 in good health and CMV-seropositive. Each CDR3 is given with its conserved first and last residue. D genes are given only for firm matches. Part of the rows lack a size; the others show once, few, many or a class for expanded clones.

CDR3nt: TGTGCCACCAGCAGGGATCCCCGGGGGTACGAGCAGTACTTC
CDR3aa: CATSRDPRGYEQYF
v_gene: TRBV15
d_gene: -
j_gene: TRBJ2-7
abundance: -

CDR3nt: TGTGCCAGCAGCCCGTACGGGGGGATCTCTGGAAACACCATATATTTT
CDR3aa: CASSPYGGISGNTIYF
v_gene: TRBV11-1
d_gene: -
j_gene: TRBJ1-3
abundance: few

CDR3nt: TGCAGCGTTGAGCACCGGGACAGGGGTCAAGGCTACACCTTC
CDR3aa: CSVEHRDRGQGYTF
v_gene: TRBV29-1
d_gene: TRBD1
j_gene: TRBJ1-2
abundance: -

CDR3nt: TGTGCCAGCAGCCCGGAGGGGCTCTCCTACGAGCAGTACTTC
CDR3aa: CASSPEGLSYEQYF
v_gene: TRBV9
d_gene: -
j_gene: TRBJ2-7
abundance: -

CDR3nt: TGTGCCAGCAGATCACAGGGGGGATACTATGGCTACACCTTC
CDR3aa: CASRSQGGYYGYTF
v_gene: TRBV6-5
d_gene: TRBD1
j_gene: TRBJ1-2
abundance: -

CDR3nt: TGTGCCATCAGGGGGGGGCAGGTCCTCTCTGAAGCTTTCTTT
CDR3aa: CAIRGGQVLSEAFF
v_gene: TRBV10-3
d_gene: -
j_gene: TRBJ1-1
abundance: few

CDR3nt: TGCGCCAGCAGCCAAGACCTAGCGGGAGTTTACAATGAGCAGTTCTTC
CDR3aa: CASSQDLAGVYNEQFF
v_gene: TRBV4-1
d_gene: TRBD2
j_gene: TRBJ2-1
abundance: -

CDR3nt: TGTGCCAGTGGGGCAGGTGCTCTCTATGGCTACACCTTC
CDR3aa: CASGAGALYGYTF
v_gene: TRBV19
d_gene: -
j_gene: TRBJ1-2
abundance: -

CDR3nt: TGTGCCAGCAGACTAGCGGGAGGATCCTACGAGCAGTACTTC
CDR3aa: CASRLAGGSYEQYF
v_gene: TRBV13
d_gene: TRBD2
j_gene: TRBJ2-7
abundance: once

CDR3nt: TGTGCCAGTAGTATTCTAGCGGGAGGGTCGGAGCAGTTCTTC
CDR3aa: CASSILAGGSEQFF
v_gene: TRBV19
d_gene: TRBD2
j_gene: TRBJ2-1
abundance: -

CDR3nt: TGTGCCAGCTCCCAGGGGAACTATGGCTACACCTTC
CDR3aa: CASSQGNYGYTF
v_gene: TRBV6-1
d_gene: -
j_gene: TRBJ1-2
abundance: -

CDR3nt: TGTGCCACAAGACAGCCCCTATACAATGAGCAGTTCTTC
CDR3aa: CATRQPLYNEQFF
v_gene: TRBV19
d_gene: -
j_gene: TRBJ2-1
abundance: once

CDR3nt: TGTGCCATACCGGGACTAGCGGGAGCCTGGGACATCTTC
CDR3aa: CAIPGLAGAWDIF
v_gene: TRBV7-9
d_gene: TRBD2
j_gene: TRBJ2-1
abundance: -

CDR3nt: TGTGCCTGGAGTGCAGGGCAGGGGCCTGGTAACTACGAGCAGTACTTC
CDR3aa: CAWSAGQGPGNYEQYF
v_gene: TRBV30
d_gene: -
j_gene: TRBJ2-7
abundance: -

CDR3nt: TGTGCCACAGGGACAGGGGATTCTCCACCCCTCCACTTT
CDR3aa: CATGTGDSPPLHF
v_gene: TRBV6-6
d_gene: TRBD1
j_gene: TRBJ1-6
abundance: -

CDR3nt: TGTGCCAGCAGTGACTCGGGCGGGAGCAGCTCCCCTAAATGGGGAGGCTACACCTTC
CDR3aa: CASSDSGGSSSPKWGGYTF
v_gene: TRBV2
d_gene: -
j_gene: TRBJ1-2
abundance: -

CDR3nt: TGTGCCAGCACCGAGCTAGCGGGGGTCCATGAGCAGTTCTTC
CDR3aa: CASTELAGVHEQFF
v_gene: TRBV6-1
d_gene: TRBD2
j_gene: TRBJ2-1
abundance: -

CDR3nt: TGCGCCAGCAGCTTGGAGGGAGTGGGGACCGGGGAGCTGTTTTTT
CDR3aa: CASSLEGVGTGELFF
v_gene: TRBV5-1
d_gene: -
j_gene: TRBJ2-2
abundance: -

CDR3nt: TGTGCCGCCGGGACAAACTCTGGAAACACCATATATTTT
CDR3aa: CAAGTNSGNTIYF
v_gene: TRBV2
d_gene: -
j_gene: TRBJ1-3
abundance: -

CDR3nt: TGTGCCAGCAGCCCCAGCCAGGTTGGTGGCTACACCTTC
CDR3aa: CASSPSQVGGYTF
v_gene: TRBV6-1
d_gene: -
j_gene: TRBJ1-2
abundance: -

CDR3nt: TGTGCCAGCAGTTACTCAGGGGTCGGGGAGCAGTACTTC
CDR3aa: CASSYSGVGEQYF
v_gene: TRBV6-6
d_gene: -
j_gene: TRBJ2-7
abundance: -

CDR3nt: TGTGCCAGTAGTATAGGCTCGGGAGGGGGTTACACCGGGGAGCTGTTTTTT
CDR3aa: CASSIGSGGGYTGELFF
v_gene: TRBV19
d_gene: TRBD2
j_gene: TRBJ2-2
abundance: -

CDR3nt: TGTGCCAGCAGCGACAGGGACACTGAAGCTTTCTTT
CDR3aa: CASSDRDTEAFF
v_gene: TRBV9
d_gene: -
j_gene: TRBJ1-1
abundance: -

CDR3nt: TGTGCCAGTACCCTCACTAGCGGGACCTACGAGCAGTACTTC
CDR3aa: CASTLTSGTYEQYF
v_gene: TRBV19
d_gene: TRBD2
j_gene: TRBJ2-7
abundance: -

CDR3nt: TGTGCTAGCAGCTTAGGGCCCGGGGAAGCGCAGTTCTTC
CDR3aa: CASSLGPGEAQFF
v_gene: TRBV7-7
d_gene: -
j_gene: TRBJ2-1
abundance: -

CDR3nt: TGTGCCAGCAGCTTAGCGCGGGGCGGGAGGGCATCGCACAATGAGCAGTTCTTC
CDR3aa: CASSLARGGRASHNEQFF
v_gene: TRBV7-9
d_gene: TRBD2
j_gene: TRBJ2-1
abundance: -

CDR3nt: TGTGCCAGCAGCGCGGGGGGGCTTAAGAACACTGAAGCTTTCTTT
CDR3aa: CASSAGGLKNTEAFF
v_gene: TRBV7-3
d_gene: -
j_gene: TRBJ1-1
abundance: -

CDR3nt: TGCGCCAGCAGCTTGGATCCAGCCCGGGGTCGGGAGACCCAGTACTTC
CDR3aa: CASSLDPARGRETQYF
v_gene: TRBV5-1
d_gene: -
j_gene: TRBJ2-5
abundance: -

CDR3nt: TGTGCCAGCAGTTCCGGGACAGGGGGCACCTACAATGAGCAGTTCTTC
CDR3aa: CASSSGTGGTYNEQFF
v_gene: TRBV27
d_gene: TRBD1
j_gene: TRBJ2-1
abundance: -

CDR3nt: TGTGCCAGCAGACAGATAAAAAGCAATCAGCCCCAGCATTTT
CDR3aa: CASRQIKSNQPQHF
v_gene: TRBV6-5
d_gene: -
j_gene: TRBJ1-5
abundance: -

CDR3nt: TGTGCCAGCAGCCTTACATGGGACAGCTCCTACGAGCAGTACTTC
CDR3aa: CASSLTWDSSYEQYF
v_gene: TRBV5-5
d_gene: TRBD1
j_gene: TRBJ2-7
abundance: -

CDR3nt: TGTGCCAGCAGTGAACTGGTAGCGGGAGCAAGAACCGGGGAGCTGTTTTTT
CDR3aa: CASSELVAGARTGELFF
v_gene: TRBV2
d_gene: TRBD2
j_gene: TRBJ2-2
abundance: -

CDR3nt: TGTGCCATTCTACAATGGGACAGGGGGGATACGCAGTATTTT
CDR3aa: CAILQWDRGDTQYF
v_gene: TRBV6-1
d_gene: TRBD1
j_gene: TRBJ2-3
abundance: -

CDR3nt: TGTGCCAGCTCACCACCGCGGTTAGCGGGAACAGATACGCAGTATTTT
CDR3aa: CASSPPRLAGTDTQYF
v_gene: TRBV18
d_gene: TRBD2
j_gene: TRBJ2-3
abundance: -

CDR3nt: TGTGCCTGGAGTGGCGGGACTTTCGACAATGAGCAGTTCTTC
CDR3aa: CAWSGGTFDNEQFF
v_gene: TRBV30
d_gene: -
j_gene: TRBJ2-1
abundance: -

CDR3nt: TGTGCCAGCAGTTTTGAGCGCACCGGGGAGCTGTTTTTT
CDR3aa: CASSFERTGELFF
v_gene: TRBV6-5
d_gene: -
j_gene: TRBJ2-2
abundance: -

CDR3nt: TGCGCCAGCAGCTTGGGCAGGGGAAATGAAAAACTGTTTTTT
CDR3aa: CASSLGRGNEKLFF
v_gene: TRBV5-1
d_gene: -
j_gene: TRBJ1-4
abundance: -

CDR3nt: TGTGCCAGCAGCGCCAGCCCGGGACTAGCGGTGAACACCGGGGAGCTGTTTTTT
CDR3aa: CASSASPGLAVNTGELFF
v_gene: TRBV9
d_gene: TRBD2
j_gene: TRBJ2-2
abundance: once

CDR3nt: TGTGCCAGCAGCGCGACAGGGGGTCCCTCTTACGAGCAGTACTTC
CDR3aa: CASSATGGPSYEQYF
v_gene: TRBV9
d_gene: TRBD1
j_gene: TRBJ2-7
abundance: -

CDR3nt: TGTGCCAGCAGTGGGGACAGGGGAACCGGGGCCAACGTCCTGACTTTC
CDR3aa: CASSGDRGTGANVLTF
v_gene: TRBV2
d_gene: TRBD1
j_gene: TRBJ2-6
abundance: -

CDR3nt: TGTGCCAGCAGTTCCTCGACGGGACTAGCGGGCATCAATGAGCAGTTCTTC
CDR3aa: CASSSSTGLAGINEQFF
v_gene: TRBV28
d_gene: TRBD2
j_gene: TRBJ2-1
abundance: -

CDR3nt: TGTGCCAGCAGCTTGGAGGCGGGGGTGGCAGATACGCAGTATTTT
CDR3aa: CASSLEAGVADTQYF
v_gene: TRBV5-5
d_gene: TRBD2
j_gene: TRBJ2-3
abundance: -

CDR3nt: TGTGCCAGCAGCCCCGGTGATGCGGGAGCAGTATACGAGCAGTACTTC
CDR3aa: CASSPGDAGAVYEQYF
v_gene: TRBV28
d_gene: TRBD2
j_gene: TRBJ2-7
abundance: -

CDR3nt: TGCGCCAGCAGCCACCCTGGGCGGGGCACCTACAATGAGCAGTTCTTC
CDR3aa: CASSHPGRGTYNEQFF
v_gene: TRBV4-1
d_gene: -
j_gene: TRBJ2-1
abundance: -

CDR3nt: TGTGCCAGCAGTTACGGTTACAGAACTAACTATGGCTACACCTTC
CDR3aa: CASSYGYRTNYGYTF
v_gene: TRBV2
d_gene: -
j_gene: TRBJ1-2
abundance: -

CDR3nt: TGTGCCAGCAGCAAAGGACTAGCGGGAGTCGAGCAGTACTTC
CDR3aa: CASSKGLAGVEQYF
v_gene: TRBV9
d_gene: TRBD2
j_gene: TRBJ2-7
abundance: once

CDR3nt: TGCGCCAGCAGCTTGCCCTCAGGGGTGGATACGCAGTATTTT
CDR3aa: CASSLPSGVDTQYF
v_gene: TRBV5-1
d_gene: -
j_gene: TRBJ2-3
abundance: -

CDR3nt: TGCGCCAGCAGCTCCGGGACAGGGATCTACGAGCAGTACTTC
CDR3aa: CASSSGTGIYEQYF
v_gene: TRBV5-1
d_gene: TRBD1
j_gene: TRBJ2-7
abundance: -

CDR3nt: TGTGCCATCACTGACATGAACACTGAAGCTTTCTTT
CDR3aa: CAITDMNTEAFF
v_gene: TRBV10-3
d_gene: -
j_gene: TRBJ1-1
abundance: -

CDR3nt: TGTGCCAGCAGTTACATAGGGGGCGCGGGCGGGGAGCTGTTTTTT
CDR3aa: CASSYIGGAGGELFF
v_gene: TRBV6-5
d_gene: TRBD1
j_gene: TRBJ2-2
abundance: -

CDR3nt: TGTGCCAGCAGCTTAACGGCAGGGGTTGAGCAGTACTTC
CDR3aa: CASSLTAGVEQYF
v_gene: TRBV7-3
d_gene: -
j_gene: TRBJ2-7
abundance: -